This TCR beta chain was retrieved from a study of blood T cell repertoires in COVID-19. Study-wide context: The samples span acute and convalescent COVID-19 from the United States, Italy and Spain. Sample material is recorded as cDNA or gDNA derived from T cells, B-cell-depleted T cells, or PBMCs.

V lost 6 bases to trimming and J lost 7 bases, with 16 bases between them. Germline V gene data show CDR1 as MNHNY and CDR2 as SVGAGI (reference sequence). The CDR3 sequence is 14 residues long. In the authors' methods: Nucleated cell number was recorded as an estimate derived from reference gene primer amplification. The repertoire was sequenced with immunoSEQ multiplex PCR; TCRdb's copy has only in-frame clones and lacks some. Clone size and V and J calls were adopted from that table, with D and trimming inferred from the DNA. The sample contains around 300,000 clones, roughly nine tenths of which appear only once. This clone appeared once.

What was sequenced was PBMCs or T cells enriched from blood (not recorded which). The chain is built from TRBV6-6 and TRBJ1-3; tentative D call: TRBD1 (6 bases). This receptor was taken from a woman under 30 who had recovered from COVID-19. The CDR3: CASREPGTLNTIYF. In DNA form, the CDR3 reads TGTGCCAGCAGGGAACCCGGGACACTCAACACCATATATTTT.